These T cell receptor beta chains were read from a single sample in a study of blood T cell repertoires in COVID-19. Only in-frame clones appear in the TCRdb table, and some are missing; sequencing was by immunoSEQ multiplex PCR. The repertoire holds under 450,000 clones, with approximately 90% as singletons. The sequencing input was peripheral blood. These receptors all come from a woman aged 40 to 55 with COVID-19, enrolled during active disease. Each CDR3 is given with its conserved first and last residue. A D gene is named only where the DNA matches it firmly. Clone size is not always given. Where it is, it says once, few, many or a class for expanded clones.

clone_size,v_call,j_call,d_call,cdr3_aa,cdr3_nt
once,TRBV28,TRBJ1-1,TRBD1,CASLGGTGGEAFF,TGTGCCAGCCTCGGGGGGACAGGGGGTGAAGCTTTCTTT
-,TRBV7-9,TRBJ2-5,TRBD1,CASRPGTGETQYF,TGTGCCAGCAGGCCCGGGACAGGGGAGACCCAGTACTTC
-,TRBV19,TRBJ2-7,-,CASSMRQGLGEQYF,TGTGCCAGTAGTATGAGGCAGGGGCTGGGCGAGCAGTACTTC
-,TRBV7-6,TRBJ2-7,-,CASTSGESGYEQYF,TGTGCCAGCACCTCGGGGGAGTCTGGCTACGAGCAGTACTTC
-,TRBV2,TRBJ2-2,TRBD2,CASSAASGNTGELFF,TGTGCCAGCAGTGCCGCTAGCGGAAACACCGGGGAGCTGTTTTTT
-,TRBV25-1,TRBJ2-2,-,CASSLGAHTGELFF,TGTGCCAGCAGTTTGGGGGCGCACACCGGGGAGCTGTTTTTT
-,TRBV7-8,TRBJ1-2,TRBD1,CASSFYRGLRGYTF,TGTGCCAGCAGCTTTTACAGGGGGCTTCGTGGCTACACCTTC
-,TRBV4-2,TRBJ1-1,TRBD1,CASSLGTVDTEAFF,TGTGCCAGCAGCCTCGGGACAGTAGACACTGAAGCTTTCTTT
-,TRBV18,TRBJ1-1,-,CASSPGQANTEAFF,TGTGCCAGCTCACCAGGGCAGGCCAACACTGAAGCTTTCTTT
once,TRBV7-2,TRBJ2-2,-,CASRRYRWTGELFF,TGTGCCAGCAGGAGGTACAGGTGGACCGGGGAGCTGTTTTTT
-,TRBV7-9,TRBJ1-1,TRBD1,CASSLVVWDRGRSNTEAFF,TGTGCCAGCAGCTTAGTAGTTTGGGACAGGGGGCGAAGTAACACTGAAGCTTTCTTT
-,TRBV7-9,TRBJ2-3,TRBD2,CASSFGLAESTDTQYF,TGTGCCAGCAGCTTCGGACTAGCGGAGAGCACAGATACGCAGTATTTT
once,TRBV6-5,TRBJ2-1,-,CASSQRTDRNRFF,TGTGCCAGCAGCCAACGGACCGACAGGAATCGCTTCTTC
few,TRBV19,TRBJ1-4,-,CASSMPPGRGGEKLFF,TGTGCCAGTAGTATGCCCCCAGGAAGGGGCGGTGAAAAACTGTTTTTT
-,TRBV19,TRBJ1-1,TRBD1,CASSGQGLLNTEAFF,TGTGCCAGTAGCGGACAGGGCTTACTGAACACTGAAGCTTTCTTT
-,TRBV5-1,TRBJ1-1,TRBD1,CASSTGTGTAEAFF,TGCGCCAGCTCTACCGGGACAGGGACCGCTGAAGCTTTCTTT
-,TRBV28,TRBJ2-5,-,CASSKQETQYF,TGTGCCAGCAGCAAACAAGAGACCCAGTACTTC
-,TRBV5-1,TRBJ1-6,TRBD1,CASKDRADNSPLHF,TGCGCCAGCAAGGACAGGGCGGATAATTCACCCCTCCACTTT
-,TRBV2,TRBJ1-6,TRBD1,CASRGQGATTNSPLHF,TGTGCCAGCAGGGGACAGGGGGCAACAACTAATTCACCCCTCCACTTT
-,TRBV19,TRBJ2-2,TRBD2,CATLNPIAGFSNTGELFF,TGTGCCACCCTTAACCCGATAGCGGGCTTTTCGAACACCGGGGAGCTGTTTTTT
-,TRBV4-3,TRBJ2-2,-,CASSQDTGTGELFF,TGCGCCAGCAGCCAAGATACGGGGACCGGGGAGCTGTTTTTT
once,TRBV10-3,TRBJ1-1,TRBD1,CATLPGQGAHTEAFF,TGTGCCACTCTCCCGGGACAGGGGGCGCACACTGAAGCTTTCTTT
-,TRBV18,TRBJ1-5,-,CASSRDGLGQPQHF,TGTGCCAGCTCACGCGACGGTCTAGGTCAGCCCCAGCATTTT
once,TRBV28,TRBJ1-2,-,CASSGPPGHPNYGYTF,TGTGCCAGCAGTGGACCTCCGGGACACCCCAACTATGGCTACACCTTC
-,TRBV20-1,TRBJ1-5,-,CSASSGLSQPQHF,TGCAGTGCTAGTTCAGGGCTCAGTCAGCCCCAGCATTTT
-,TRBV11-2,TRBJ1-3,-,CASSLVTAGNTIYF,TGTGCCAGCAGCTTAGTAACAGCTGGAAACACCATATATTTT
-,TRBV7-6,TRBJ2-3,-,CASSPSGYFDTQYF,TGTGCCAGCAGCCCTAGTGGTTATTTCGATACGCAGTATTTT
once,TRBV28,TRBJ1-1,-,CASSWGYTEAFF,TGTGCCAGCAGTTGGGGCTACACTGAAGCTTTCTTT
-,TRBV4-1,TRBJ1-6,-,CASSQRGDNSPLHF,TGCGCCAGCAGCCAACGCGGGGATAATTCACCCCTCCACTTT
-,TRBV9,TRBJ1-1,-,CASSSNVNTEAFF,TGTGCCAGCAGCTCTAATGTGAACACTGAAGCTTTCTTT
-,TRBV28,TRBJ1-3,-,CASTEPGNLNTIYF,TGTGCCAGCACTGAACCCGGTAACCTAAACACCATATATTTT
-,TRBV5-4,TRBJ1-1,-,CASKGGENTEAFF,TGTGCCAGCAAAGGAGGGGAGAACACTGAAGCTTTCTTT
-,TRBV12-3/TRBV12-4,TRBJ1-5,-,CASRITGLQPQHF,TGTGCCAGCAGAATAACAGGGCTGCAGCCCCAGCATTTT
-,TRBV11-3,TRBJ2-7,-,CASSLVRGEQYF,TGTGCCAGCAGCTTAGTTAGGGGAGAGCAGTACTTC
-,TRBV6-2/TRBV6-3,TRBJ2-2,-,CASSNQGGGPGELFF,TGTGCCAGCAGTAACCAGGGTGGTGGGCCCGGGGAGCTGTTTTTT
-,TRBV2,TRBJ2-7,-,CASSSPISGASYEQYF,TGTGCCAGCAGTTCGCCGATTAGCGGAGCCTCCTACGAGCAGTACTTC
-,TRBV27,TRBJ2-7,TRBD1,CASSPYPGQGSYEQYF,TGTGCCAGCAGCCCCTACCCGGGACAGGGATCCTACGAGCAGTACTTC
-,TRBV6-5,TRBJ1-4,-,CASSSGSQNEKLFF,TGTGCCAGCAGTTCCGGGTCCCAAAATGAAAAACTGTTTTTT
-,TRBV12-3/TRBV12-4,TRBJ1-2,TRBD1,CASSTGVAYGYTF,TGTGCCAGCAGTACAGGGGTAGCCTATGGCTACACCTTC
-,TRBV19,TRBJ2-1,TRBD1,CASSPPRDSSYNEQFF,TGTGCCAGTAGTCCCCCCCGGGACAGCTCCTACAATGAGCAGTTCTTC
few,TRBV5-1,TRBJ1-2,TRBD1,CASSLGFGTGYFYTF,TGCGCCAGCAGCCTCGGGTTCGGGACAGGGTACTTCTACACCTTC
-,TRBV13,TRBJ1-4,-,CASSFLGGEKLFF,TGTGCCAGCAGCTTTCTGGGAGGTGAAAAACTGTTTTTT
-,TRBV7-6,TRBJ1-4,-,CASSLGGRESEKLFF,TGTGCCAGCAGCTTAGGAGGAAGGGAGTCTGAAAAACTGTTTTTT
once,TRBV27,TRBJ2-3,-,CASSLQGGSTDTQYF,TGTGCCAGCAGTTTGCAGGGTGGGAGCACAGATACGCAGTATTTT
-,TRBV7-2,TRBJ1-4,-,CASSFYAGVEKLFF,TGTGCCAGCAGCTTTTACGCAGGCGTTGAAAAACTGTTTTTT
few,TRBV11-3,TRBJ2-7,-,CASSSGVPHEQYF,TGTGCCAGCAGCTCAGGGGTTCCCCACGAGCAGTACTTC
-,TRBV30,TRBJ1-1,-,CAWGEGLGTEAFF,TGTGCCTGGGGGGAGGGGTTGGGCACTGAAGCTTTCTTT
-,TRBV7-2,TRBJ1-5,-,CASSLTQLPDQPQHF,TGTGCCAGCAGCTTAACCCAGTTACCCGATCAGCCCCAGCATTTT
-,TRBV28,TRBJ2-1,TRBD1,CASGRGNRGQRSSYNEQFF,TGTGCCAGCGGGAGGGGTAACAGGGGGCAAAGGAGCTCCTACAATGAGCAGTTCTTC
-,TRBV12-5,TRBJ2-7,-,CASGLFSRGSYEQYF,TGTGCTAGTGGCCTTTTCTCAAGGGGCTCCTACGAGCAGTACTTC
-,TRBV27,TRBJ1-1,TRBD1,CASSLRKGQEKMNTEAFF,TGTGCCAGCAGTCTGCGGAAAGGACAGGAGAAAATGAACACTGAAGCTTTCTTT